This record concerns one T cell receptor beta chain sequence. Its antigen is as yet unknown. Produced via immunoSEQ multiplex PCR; TCRdb's table is partial and in-frame only. The data show approximately 1,500,000 clones, about 98% seen once. Germline V gene lookup returns CDR1 MNHNY and CDR2 SVGAGI (reference sequence). This CDR3 comprises 12 residues. V dropped 2 bases and J dropped 5 bases, with 7 bases sitting between them. Donation came from healthy HIV-negative adults that had no recent acute infections or vaccinations. A CD45RA+ naive subset and a CD45RA-negative memory subset were split from CD4+ cells. The data were obtained in a study of shared clonotypes between healthy human individuals. Study-wide background: Every donor yielded three CD4 naive, three CD4 memory, two CD8 naive and one CD8 memory plate.

Notes on the study in general: Among the subsets, naive ones generally showed larger estimated richness than memory ones.

The source is a man aged 25 to 40 in good health. Sequenced material: naive CD4+ T cells sorted from blood. The subset denotes: CD45RA+ positively selected. The chain combines TRBV6-6 with TRBJ2-7, with no clear D. In nucleotides, the CDR3 is TGTGCCAGCAGTTACATCAAGGACGAGCAGTACTTC. As protein: CASSYIKDEQYF.